This T cell receptor (beta chain) is drawn from a study of blood T cell repertoires in COVID-19. Study-wide background: Samples representing acute and convalescent COVID-19 were sourced from the United States, Italy and Spain.

In the source study's methods: By means of reference gene primer amplification, nucleated cell counts were estimated. Profiling relied on immunoSEQ multiplex PCR, and the TCRdb table lists in-frame clones only, not all of them. That table supplies the V and J calls and clone size; D and trimming were determined from the DNA. The data hold about 400,000 clones, with more than 75% observed a single time. The CDR3 loop spans 14 amino acids. CDR1 is SNHLY and CDR2 is FYNNEI in the germline V gene. Unmatched junction bases numbered 4, after V lost 6 bases and J lost 2 bases. Donors were grouped by their self-reported clinical history.

This chain uses TRBV2 with TRBJ2-7, with 10 bases fitting TRBD1. The source of this sequence is a woman aged 25 to 39 with acute COVID-19. Sequences were obtained from PBMCs or T cells enriched from blood (not recorded which). Here the CDR3 reads CASSQGQGAYEQYF. Written as DNA, the CDR3 is TGTGCCAGCAGCCAAGGACAGGGGGCCTACGAGCAGTACTTC.